The 8 T cell receptor beta chains given below trace back to one sample, sequenced in a study of T-cell memory formation after mild COVID-19. A single record per CDR3 protein comes from TCRdb applying MiXCR to the 5' RACE reads. The sample comprises a few hundred thousand distinct CDR3 sequences, about a sixth of which are singletons, and about 22% rests with the top ten. The sample taken for sequencing was PBMCs or a T cell subset sorted from them (not recorded which). The source is a man in his late teens or twenties who had mild COVID-19 (a few samples of this study predate the infection). Cell type and time point are not known.

This chain links TRBV9 with TRBJ2-7; D is perhaps TRBD1 (5 bases). The length of the CDR3 is 13 residues. Germline CDR1 is SGDLS and CDR2 is YYNGEE. With 4 bases removed from V and 5 bases from J, the gap between germline ends came to 13 bases. The CDR3 region is CASSFQGSHEQYV. The CDR3 DNA reads as TGTGCCAGCAGCTTCCAGGGTTCCCACGAGCAGTACGTC.

Comment on this clonotype: This could be a read error, since a much larger clone is one nucleotide away. This chain connects TRBV12-3 or TRBV12-4 to TRBJ2-5; D may correspond to TRBD1 or TRBD2 (5 bases each). CDR3 length: 14 amino acids. Trimming pared 9 bases from V and 0 bases from J, leaving 14 bases between. Written as DNA, the CDR3 is TGTGCCAGAGCTAAGAGGGGCAACCAAGAGACCCAGTACTTC. It yields the protein CARAKRGNQETQYF.

The rearrangement joins TRBV7-9 to TRBJ2-7; no reliable D call. V dropped 5 bases and J dropped 0 bases, with 17 bases sitting between them. CDR3 length: 16 amino acids. Germline assignment: CDR1 SEHNR and CDR2 FQNEAQ (reference sequence). The CDR3: CASSPGPFERSYEQYV. DNA for the CDR3: TGTGCCAGCAGCCCCGGGCCCTTCGAGCGCTCCTACGAGCAGTACGTC.

This clonotype was observed a few times. The chain carries TRBV18 and TRBJ1-1, with 10 nucleotides matching TRBD1. In germline, CDR1 is KGHSH, CDR2 LQKENI. V lost 2 bases and J lost 0; bases outside the gene matches: 6. CDR3 size: 17 residues. The CDR3 sequence is CASSPGQGGVMNTEAFF. In nucleotides, the CDR3 is TGTGCCAGCTCACCAGGACAGGGGGGGGTCATGAACACTGAAGCTTTCTTT. The complete variable domain, with remaining parts taken from reference TRBV18 and TRBJ1-1, reads NAGVMQNPRHLVRRRGQEARLRCSPMKGHSHVYWYRQLPEEGLKFMVYLQKENIIDESGMPKERFSAEFPKEGPSILRIQQVVRGDSAAYFCASSPGQGGVMNTEAFFGQGTRLTVV.

This clonotype was observed a handful of times. The V gene is TRBV19, the J gene TRBJ2-1, with D unclear. Germline CDR1 reads LNHDA; CDR2 reads SQIVND (reference sequence). Trimming stripped 5 bases from V and 8 bases from J, with 10 bases between. CDR3 length: 12 residues. DNA for the CDR3: TGTGCCAGTAGTGGTCGGACCTATGAGCAGTTCTTC. Its translation is CASSGRTYEQFF.

V is TRBV7-6 and J is TRBJ2-2, with 8 bases lining up with TRBD1. Germline V gives CDR1 SGHVS, CDR2 FNYEAQ. The CDR3 contains 15 residues. The V and J ends lost 2 bases and 7 bases, in that order; junction bases with no gene match: 6. The CDR3: CASSLLQGAGGELFF. CDR3 nucleotides: TGTGCCAGCAGCTTACTGCAGGGGGCCGGCGGGGAGCTGTTTTTT. Full variable domain (missing parts from reference TRBV7-6 and TRBJ2-2): GAGVSQSPRYKVTKRGQDVALRCDPISGHVSLYWYRQALGQGPEFLTYFNYEAQQDKSGLPNDRFSAERPEGSISTLTIQRTEQRDSAMYRCASSLLQGAGGELFFGEGSRLTVL.

The gene calls are TRBV6-5 and TRBJ1-2, with D perhaps matching TRBD1 (5 bases). The CDR3 is 14 residues long. Germline values: CDR1 MNHEY, CDR2 SVGAGI. Trimming cost V 0 bases and J 10 bases, with 15 bases left between them. This CDR3 is CASSYSRDGHFYTF. The CDR3 nucleotides read TGTGCCAGCAGTTACTCGCGAGACGGACACTTCTACACCTTC.

This clonotype was observed a few times. This chain links TRBV20-1 with TRBJ2-3; no clear D. This CDR3 region has 12 residues. V lost 1 base and J 6 bases, leaving 8 bases between the germline ends. Germline values: CDR1 DFQATT, CDR2 SNEGSKA (reference sequence). The DNA for the CDR3 is TGCAGTGCTAGAGGGTTCGTGGATACGCAGTATTTT. This codes for CSARGFVDTQYF.